The 30 T cell receptor beta chains listed next were all sequenced from one sample in a study of Graves' ophthalmopathy and Graves' hyperthyroidism. RNA transcripts provided the template for amplifying TCR beta CDR3 regions. In the first round, RT-PCR was carried out with HTBI primers, and a multiplex PCR formed the second round. TCRdb analysed the multiplex PCR reads with MiXCR anew, one entry per CDR3 protein. The sample holds roughly 500,000 distinct CDR3 sequences, 13% to 15% seen once. The sample was blood. The receptors originated from a woman under 40 with Graves' ophthalmopathy.

Many counts were recorded for this clonotype. The chain uses TRBV30 and TRBJ1-6; the D is unclear. Germline CDR1 reads GTSNPN; CDR2 reads SVGIG (reference sequence). Trimming shortened V by 3 bases and J by 7 bases, and 16 bases separated the two germline ends. CDR3 length: 15 residues. CDR3 in DNA: TGTGCCTGGAGATTGTCTTCTTTCTTCAATTCACCCCTCCACTTT. Translating gives CAWRLSSFFNSPLHF.

This clonotype has more than one count but fewer than ten. This chain uses TRBV6-4 with TRBJ1-2; weak D call: TRBD1 (5 bases). CDR3 length equals 18 residues. V shed 11 bases and J shed 0 bases, with 28 bases lying between them. Germline CDR1 reads MRHNA; CDR2 reads SNTAGT. Here the CDR3 DNA reads TGTGCCTCCTACTCCCTCTCGGGCAGGGAGATTTCTAACTATGGCTACACCTTC. Its protein is CASYSLSGREISNYGYTF.

This clonotype showed up many times. The chain recombines TRBV12-3 or TRBV12-4 with TRBJ1-1; D is undetermined. The CDR3 contains 14 residues. Trimming removed 1 base from V and 5 bases from J, with 11 bases in between. The CDR3 region is CASSLGPASTEAFF. In DNA form, the CDR3 reads TGTGCCAGCAGTTTAGGACCCGCGAGTACTGAAGCTTTCTTT.

This clonotype was recorded a few times. V usage is TRBV19 and J usage is TRBJ1-3, with no clear D. Between the trimmed V and J ends, which lost 8 bases and 4 bases, there was a span of 12 bases. This CDR3 is built from 13 residues. Germline V gives CDR1 LNHDA, CDR2 SQIVND (reference sequence). The CDR3 here is CASSGFSGNTIYF. As DNA, the CDR3 is TGTGCCAGTTCTGGGTTTTCCGGAAACACCATATATTTT.

This clonotype showed up many times. This chain joins TRBV7-3 and TRBJ2-2, with a tentative D call TRBD2 (6 bases). The germline V gene encodes CDR1 SGHTA and CDR2 FQGTGA. Trimming stripped 3 bases from V and 5 bases from J, with 10 bases between. The CDR3 runs 14 residues. In DNA, the CDR3 is TGTGCCAGCAGCTTCGGGGGTGGAACCGGGGAGCTGTTTTTT. Residues: CASSFGGGTGELFF. The whole variable domain, remainder taken from reference TRBV7-3 and TRBJ2-2, is GAGVSQTPSNKVTEKGKYVELRCDPISGHTALYWYRQSLGQGPEFLIYFQGTGAADDSGLPNDRFFAVRPEGSVSTLKIQRTERGDSAVYLCASSFGGGTGELFFGEGSRLTVL.

This clonotype was detected many times. The rearrangement uses TRBV20-1 and TRBJ1-1, with D possibly matching TRBD1 (6 bases). V was trimmed by 5 bases and J by 1 base, leaving 14 bases between them. Germline-derived CDR1 and CDR2 are DFQATT and SNEGSKA (reference sequence). The CDR3 spans 14 residues. CDR3 loop: CSAPGAQRNTEAFF. The CDR3 DNA reads TGCAGTGCTCCAGGGGCCCAGAGGAACACTGAAGCTTTCTTT.

The rearrangement uses TRBV30 and TRBJ1-3; the D gene is possibly TRBD1 (6 bases). Germline CDR1 GTSNPN, CDR2 SVGIG (reference sequence). This CDR3 has 15 amino acids. V was clipped by 3 bases and J by 6 bases, with 18 bases between them. This chain's CDR3 is CAWRAQDSPLNTIYF. The CDR3 DNA is TGTGCCTGGAGGGCCCAGGACAGCCCGTTAAACACCATATATTTT.

The gene calls are TRBV30 and TRBJ2-7; D perhaps matches TRBD1 (5 bases). Germline-derived CDR1 and CDR2 are GTSNPN and SVGIG (reference sequence). The CDR3 spans 14 residues. V lost 0 bases, J lost 3 bases, and 12 bases lay in between. The DNA of the CDR3 is TGTGCCTGGAGTGTATTGGACACCCTCTACGAGCAGTACTTC. It specifies CAWSVLDTLYEQYF.

This clonotype appeared many times. The chain recombines TRBV2 with TRBJ2-2; 10 positions agree with TRBD2. Germline CDR1 reads SNHLY; CDR2 reads FYNNEI. Trimming removed 11 bases from V and 6 bases from J; junction bases left unmatched: 9. The CDR3 consists of 14 residues. The CDR3 DNA reads as TGTGCCCTGCGAGCCAGCGGGGGGGCCGGGGAGCTGTTTTTT. Translated, it gives CALRASGGAGELFF. Full variable domain (missing parts from reference TRBV2 and TRBJ2-2): EPEVTQTPSHQVTQMGQEVILRCVPISNHLYFYWYRQILGQKVEFLVSFYNNEISEKSEIFDDQFSVERPDGSNFTLKIRSTKLEDSAMYFCALRASGGAGELFFGEGSRLTVL.

Concerning this clonotype: A much larger clonotype is one base distant, so this may be a read error. The chain recombines TRBV6-7 with TRBJ2-5; 8 bases match TRBD1. TRBV6-7 is annotated as an ORF whose role is uncertain. The CDR3 covers 15 residues. V was pared by 5 bases and J by 7 bases, with 12 bases of the junction left unmatched. In nucleotides, the CDR3 is TGTGCCAGCAGTCCCCAGGGGGCAGGTGTGGCGACCCAGTACTTC. This translates into CASSPQGAGVATQYF.

Ten or more counts support this clonotype. The rearrangement links TRBV30 to TRBJ1-2; the D gene is possibly TRBD1 (6 bases). CDR1 and CDR2 from the germline V gene are GTSNPN and SVGIG (reference sequence). This CDR3 is 16 amino acids long. With 2 bases removed from V and 0 bases from J, the gap between germline ends came to 16 bases. The CDR3, as DNA: TGTGCCTGGAGTCGCACAGGGCCCGGAGCTAACTATGGCTACACCTTC. It specifies CAWSRTGPGANYGYTF.

This sequence joins TRBV12-3 or TRBV12-4 and TRBJ2-2; a possible D gene is TRBD1 (6 bases). V was cut by 1 base and J by 2 bases, with 11 bases left in between. CDR3 size: 16 residues. The CDR3 DNA reads TGTGCCAGCAGTTTAGGGCAGGGGATAAACACCGGGGAGCTGTTTTTT. This translates into CASSLGQGINTGELFF.

This clonotype was counted many times. The J gene is TRBJ1-3, the V gene TRBV19; 8 bases are shared with TRBD1. CDR3 size: 15 residues. V trimming: 4 bases; J trimming: 2 bases; junction bases outside the gene matches: 4. The germline V gene encodes CDR1 LNHDA and CDR2 SQIVND (reference sequence). The CDR3 DNA sequence: TGTGCCAGTAGTACCCCGGACAGGGCTGGAAACACCATATATTTT. The encoded protein is CASSTPDRAGNTIYF.

V and J are TRBV6-1 and TRBJ2-5; TRBD2 is a possible D gene (7 bases). Trimming cost V 1 base and J 2 bases, with 14 bases left between them. Germline values: CDR1 MNHNS, CDR2 SASEGT. This CDR3 region has 16 residues. In DNA form, the CDR3 reads TGTGCCAGCAGTGAAGGAGCGGGGACACCACAAGAGACCCAGTACTTC. Its translation: CASSEGAGTPQETQYF.

There are many counts of this clonotype. CDR3 nucleotides: TGTGCCAGCAGTGATTCGACAGGGGGCTTCGAGACCCAGTACTTC. Its translation: CASSDSTGGFETQYF. The V call is TRBV28, the J call TRBJ2-5; 10 bases match TRBD1. Losses at the gene ends were 5 bases for V and 5 bases for J; bases not matched to a gene: 8. CDR3 size: 15 residues. In germline, CDR1 is MDHEN, CDR2 SYDVKM.

There are many counts of this clonotype. V usage is TRBV20-1 and J usage is TRBJ1-1, with D perhaps TRBD1 (5 bases). CDR3 length equals 14 residues. From germline, CDR1 is DFQATT and CDR2 SNEGSKA (reference sequence). V shed 2 bases and J shed 0 bases, with 10 bases lying between them. The CDR3 DNA sequence: TGCAGTGCTAGACGCGGGGCGGTGAACACTGAAGCTTTCTTT. Its translation: CSARRGAVNTEAFF.

At least ten counts were recorded for this clonotype. The CDR3 region has the DNA TGTGCCAGCAGTTCGCGAACCAGGGGGGTCTATGGCTACACCTTC. Protein product: CASSSRTRGVYGYTF. V gene TRBV27 combines with J gene TRBJ1-2; 7 positions agree with TRBD1. The CDR3 is 15 residues long. Per the germline V gene, CDR1 is MNHEY and CDR2 is SMNVEV (reference sequence). V lost 4 bases and J lost 4; bases outside the gene matches: 9.

Ten or more counts support this clonotype. The J gene is TRBJ2-7, the V gene TRBV6-1; D may correspond to TRBD1 or TRBD2 (5 bases each). Trimming took off 3 bases at V and 3 bases at J, with 12 bases between the two ends. The CDR3 extends over 14 amino acids. Germline CDR1 is MNHNS and CDR2 is SASEGT. The CDR3 region has the DNA TGTGCCAGCAGTGAGGGACGAGGGGACTACGAGCAGTACTTC. Protein product: CASSEGRGDYEQYF.

This clonotype was counted many times. This sequence joins TRBV12-3 or TRBV12-4 and TRBJ1-1, with D perhaps matching TRBD1 (5 bases). The CDR3 runs 13 residues. V lost 2 bases, J lost 4 bases, and 8 bases lay in between. CDR3 region: CASSLQGTTEAFF. The DNA of the CDR3 is TGTGCCAGCAGTTTACAGGGTACCACTGAAGCTTTCTTT.

This clonotype was observed many times. The V and J genes are TRBV20-1 and TRBJ2-7; D ambiguous. The CDR3 has 14 amino acids. Deletions cut 2 bases from V and 3 bases from J, with 14 bases between. CDR1 and CDR2 from the germline V gene are DFQATT and SNEGSKA (reference sequence). The CDR3 sequence is CSARSVSGHYEQYF. DNA of the CDR3: TGCAGTGCTAGATCCGTATCTGGGCACTACGAGCAGTACTTC.

Many counts were recorded for this clonotype. This chain uses TRBV20-1 with TRBJ2-5, with D perhaps assigned TRBD1 or TRBD2 (5 bases each). CDR1 is DFQATT, CDR2 SNEGSKA, per germline (reference sequence). Trimming stripped 2 bases from V and 4 bases from J, with 14 bases between. The CDR3 length is 14 residues. The CDR3 region is CSARSAKGTETQYF. The DNA of the CDR3 is TGCAGTGCTAGATCAGCGAAGGGGACAGAGACCCAGTACTTC.

This clonotype turned up a few times. The chain carries TRBV11-2 and TRBJ1-6, with D tentatively TRBD1 (6 bases). CDR1 is SGHAT, CDR2 FQNNGV, per germline. V dropped 5 bases and J dropped 7 bases, with 21 bases sitting between them. CDR3 size: 17 residues. CDR3 in DNA: TGTGCCAGCAGCCGAGGACAAGGGGGTTTATACAATTCACCCCTCCACTTT. This gives the protein CASSRGQGGLYNSPLHF.

This clonotype has at least ten counts. This sequence joins TRBV10-2 and TRBJ2-5; D is unresolved. Germline loops: CDR1 WSHSY, CDR2 SAAADI. V shed 2 bases and J shed 4 bases, with 11 bases lying between them. CDR3 length: 14 amino acids. In nucleotides, the CDR3 is TGCGCCAGCAGTGAGCAGGAGTGGGGAGAGACCCAGTACTTC. Encoded protein: CASSEQEWGETQYF.

This clonotype has at least ten counts. This chain connects TRBV28 to TRBJ2-5; D could derive from TRBD1 or TRBD2 (5 bases each). The germline V and J ends were trimmed by 5 bases and 2 bases, with 15 bases remaining between them. This CDR3 has 15 amino acids. CDR1 is MDHEN, CDR2 SYDVKM, per germline. CDR3 residues: CASSGTLGIQETQYF. In DNA form, the CDR3 reads TGTGCCAGCAGTGGGACGCTTGGGATTCAAGAGACCCAGTACTTC.

This clonotype was detected many times. The chain carries TRBV12-5 and TRBJ1-5, with a tentative D call TRBD1 (5 bases). The CDR3 is 17 amino acids. The germline CDR1 and CDR2 sequences are LGHNT and FRNRAP. Trimming left V 5 bases short and J 4 bases short, with 21 bases between. CDR3: CASGQPGPNLANQPQHF. The CDR3 nucleotides are TGTGCTAGTGGTCAACCGGGACCCAACCTAGCGAATCAGCCCCAGCATTTT.

This clonotype was observed at least ten times. V usage is TRBV11-2 and J usage is TRBJ2-7, with D unresolved. The CDR3 sequence is 13 residues long. Trimming left V 3 bases short and J 5 bases short, with 11 bases between. Germline lookup yields CDR1 SGHAT and CDR2 FQNNGV. The CDR3 nucleotides are TGTGCCAGCAGCTTCTTCGGCGTCGACGAGCAGTACTTC. This sequence encodes CASSFFGVDEQYF.

With regard to this clonotype: A much larger clonotype is one base distant, so this may be a read error. V and J are TRBV3-1 and TRBJ1-6, with D unresolved. V shed 1 base and J shed 7 bases, with 14 bases lying between them. The CDR3 has 16 residues. Germline V CDR1 and CDR2: LGHDT, YNNKEL (reference sequence). The CDR3, as DNA: TGTGCCAGCAGCCAAGTGAGGGTTCTTGTGAATTCACCCCTCCACTTT. It yields the protein CASSQVRVLVNSPLHF. The whole variable domain, filled in from reference TRBV3-1 and TRBJ1-6, reads DTAVSQTPKYLVTQMGNDKSIKCEQNLGHDTMYWYKQDSKKFLKIMFSYNNKELIINETVPNRFSPKSPDKAHLNLHINSLELGDSAVYFCASSQVRVLVNSPLHFGNGTRLTVT.

This clonotype has a count of ten or more. The V gene is TRBV6-1, the J gene TRBJ2-7; no clear D. V dropped 2 bases and J dropped 0 bases, with 8 bases sitting between them. The CDR3 sequence is 14 residues long. Looked up from germline, CDR1 is MNHNS and CDR2 is SASEGT. The CDR3 region is CASSETPSSYEQYF. The DNA of the CDR3 is TGTGCCAGCAGTGAAACCCCAAGCTCCTACGAGCAGTACTTC.

This clonotype was recorded at least ten times. This rearrangement joins TRBV9 to TRBJ1-1; 7 bases are a match to TRBD1. Germline V CDR1 and CDR2: SGDLS, YYNGEE. The trim removed 4 bases at V and 1 base at J, leaving 7 bases unmatched. The CDR3 contains 15 residues. The CDR3 region is CASSPPGTANTEAFF. The CDR3 nucleotides are TGTGCCAGCAGCCCCCCAGGGACAGCGAACACTGAAGCTTTCTTT.

The CDR3 protein is CASSVNSGNTEAFF. CDR3 bases: TGTGCCAGCAGCGTAAATTCAGGGAACACTGAAGCTTTCTTT. The J gene is TRBJ1-1, the V gene TRBV9; D unresolved. V dropped 1 base and J dropped 1 base, with 8 bases sitting between them. The CDR3 length is 14 residues. CDR1 is SGDLS, CDR2 YYNGEE, per germline.